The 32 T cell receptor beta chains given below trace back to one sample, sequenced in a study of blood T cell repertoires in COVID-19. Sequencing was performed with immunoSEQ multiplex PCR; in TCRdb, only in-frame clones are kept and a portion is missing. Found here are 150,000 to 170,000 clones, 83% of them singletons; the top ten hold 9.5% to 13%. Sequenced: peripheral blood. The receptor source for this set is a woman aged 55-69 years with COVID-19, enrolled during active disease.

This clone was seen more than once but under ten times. CDR3 region: CASSLLQGDRGTQYF. The CDR3, as DNA: TGCGCCAGCAGCTTGCTACAGGGGGACCGGGGGACCCAGTACTTC. The chain couples TRBV5-1 to TRBJ2-5, with 8 bases matching TRBD1. The CDR3 is 15 residues long. Germline CDR1 and CDR2: SGHRS and YFSETQ. Germline trimming cut 1 base from V and 7 bases from J; bases unmatched to any gene: 9.

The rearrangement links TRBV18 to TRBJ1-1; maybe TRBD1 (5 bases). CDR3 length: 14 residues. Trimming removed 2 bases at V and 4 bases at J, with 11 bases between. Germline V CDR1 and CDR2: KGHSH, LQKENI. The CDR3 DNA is TGTGCCAGCTCACCATCTCGGGGGTCCACTGAAGCTTTCTTT. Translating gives CASSPSRGSTEAFF. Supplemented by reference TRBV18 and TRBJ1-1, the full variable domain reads NAGVMQNPRHLVRRRGQEARLRCSPMKGHSHVYWYRQLPEEGLKFMVYLQKENIIDESGMPKERFSAEFPKEGPSILRIQQVVRGDSAAYFCASSPSRGSTEAFFGQGTRLTVV.

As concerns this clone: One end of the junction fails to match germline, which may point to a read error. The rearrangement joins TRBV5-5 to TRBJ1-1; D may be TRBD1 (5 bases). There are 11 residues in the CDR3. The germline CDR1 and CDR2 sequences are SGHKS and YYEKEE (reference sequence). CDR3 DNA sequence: TGTGCCAGCAGCACGGACACCGAAGCTTTCTTT. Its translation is CASSTDTEAFF. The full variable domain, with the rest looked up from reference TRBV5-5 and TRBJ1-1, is DAGVTQSPTHLIKTRGQQVTLRCSPISGHKSVSWYQQVLGQGPQFIFQYYEKEERGRGNFPDRFSARQFPNYSSELNVNALLLGDSALYLCASSTDTEAFFGQGTRLTVV.

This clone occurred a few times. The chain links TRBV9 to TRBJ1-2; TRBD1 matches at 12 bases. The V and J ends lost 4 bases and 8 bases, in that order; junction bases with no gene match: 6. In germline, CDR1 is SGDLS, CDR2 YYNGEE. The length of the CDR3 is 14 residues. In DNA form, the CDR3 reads TGTGCCAGCAGCACAGGGACAGGGGGCGTCGGCTACACCTTC. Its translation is CASSTGTGGVGYTF.

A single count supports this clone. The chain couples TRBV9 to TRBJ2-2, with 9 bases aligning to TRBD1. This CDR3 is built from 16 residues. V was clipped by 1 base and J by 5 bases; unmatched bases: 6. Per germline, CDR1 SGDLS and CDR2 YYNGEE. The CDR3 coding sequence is TGTGCCAGCAGCGTAATCGGACAGGGGATTACCGGGGAGCTGTTTTTT. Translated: CASSVIGQGITGELFF.

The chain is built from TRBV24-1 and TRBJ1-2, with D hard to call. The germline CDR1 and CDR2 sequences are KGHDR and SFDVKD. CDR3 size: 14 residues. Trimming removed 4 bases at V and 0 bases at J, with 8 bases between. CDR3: CATSEPGTNYGYTF. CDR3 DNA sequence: TGTGCCACCAGTGAGCCCGGGACTAACTATGGCTACACCTTC.

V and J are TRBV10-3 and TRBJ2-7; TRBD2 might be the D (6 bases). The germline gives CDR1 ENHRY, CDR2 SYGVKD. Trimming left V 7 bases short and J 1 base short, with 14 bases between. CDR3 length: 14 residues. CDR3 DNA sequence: TGTGCCATCAACCCGGGGAGGCAATCCTACGAGCAGTACTTC. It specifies CAINPGRQSYEQYF.

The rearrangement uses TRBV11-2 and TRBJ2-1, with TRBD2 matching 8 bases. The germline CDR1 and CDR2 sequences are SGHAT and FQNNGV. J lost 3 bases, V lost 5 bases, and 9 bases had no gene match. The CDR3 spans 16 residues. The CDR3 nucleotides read TGTGCCAGCAGCGGAACGGAGCGGGAGTTCTACAATGAGCAGTTCTTC. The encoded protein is CASSGTEREFYNEQFF. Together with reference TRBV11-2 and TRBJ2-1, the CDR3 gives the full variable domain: EAGVAQSPRYKIIEKRQSVAFWCNPISGHATLYWYQQILGQGPKLLIQFQNNGVVDDSQLPKDRFSAERLKGVDSTLKIQPAKLEDSAVYLCASSGTEREFYNEQFFGPGTRLTVL.

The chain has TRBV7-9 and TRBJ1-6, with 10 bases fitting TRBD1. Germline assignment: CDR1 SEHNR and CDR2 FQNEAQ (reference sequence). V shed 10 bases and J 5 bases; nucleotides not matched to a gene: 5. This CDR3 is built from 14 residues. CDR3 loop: CATVGQGDNSPLHF. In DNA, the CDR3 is TGTGCCACCGTCGGACAGGGGGATAATTCACCCCTCCACTTT.

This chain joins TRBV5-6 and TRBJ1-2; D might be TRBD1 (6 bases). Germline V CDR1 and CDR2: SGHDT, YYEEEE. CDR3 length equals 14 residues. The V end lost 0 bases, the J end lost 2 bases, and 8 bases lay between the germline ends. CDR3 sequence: CASSLGRGNYGYTF. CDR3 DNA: TGTGCCAGCAGCTTGGGCAGGGGAAACTATGGCTACACCTTC. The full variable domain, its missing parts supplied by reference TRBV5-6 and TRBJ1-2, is DAGVTQSPTHLIKTRGQQVTLRCSPKSGHDTVSWYQQALGQGPQFIFQYYEEEERQRGNFPDRFSGHQFPNYSSELNVNALLLGDSALYLCASSLGRGNYGYTFGSGTRLTVV.

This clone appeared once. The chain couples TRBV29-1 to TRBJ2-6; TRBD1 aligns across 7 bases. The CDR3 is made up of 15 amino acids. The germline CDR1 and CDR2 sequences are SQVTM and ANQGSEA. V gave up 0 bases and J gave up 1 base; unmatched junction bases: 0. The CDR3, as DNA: TGCAGCGTTGAAGAGACAGGGTCTGGGGCCAACGTCCTGACTTTC. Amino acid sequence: CSVEETGSGANVLTF.

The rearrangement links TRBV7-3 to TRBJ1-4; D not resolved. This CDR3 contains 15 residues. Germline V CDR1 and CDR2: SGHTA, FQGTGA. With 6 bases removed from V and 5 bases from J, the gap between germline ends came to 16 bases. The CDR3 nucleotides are TGTGCCAGCAGTCAAACCGGTCTTCCGAATGAAAAACTGTTTTTT. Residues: CASSQTGLPNEKLFF.

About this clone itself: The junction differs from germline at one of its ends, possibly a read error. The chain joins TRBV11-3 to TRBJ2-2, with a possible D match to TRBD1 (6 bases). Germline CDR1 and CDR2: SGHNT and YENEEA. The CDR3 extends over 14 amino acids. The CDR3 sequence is CANSKGQNTGELFF. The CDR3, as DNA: TGTGCCAACAGCAAGGGACAGAACACCGGGGAGCTGTTTTTT.

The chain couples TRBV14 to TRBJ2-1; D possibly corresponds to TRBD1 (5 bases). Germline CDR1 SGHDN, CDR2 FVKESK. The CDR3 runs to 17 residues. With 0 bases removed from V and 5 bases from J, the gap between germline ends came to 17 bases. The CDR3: CASSQDPTPLGHNEQFF. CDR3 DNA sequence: TGTGCCAGCAGCCAAGATCCGACTCCCCTGGGGCACAATGAGCAGTTCTTC. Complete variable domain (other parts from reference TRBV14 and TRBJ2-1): EAGVTQFPSHSVIEKGQTVTLRCDPISGHDNLYWYRRVMGKEIKFLLHFVKESKQDESGMPNNRFLAERTGGTYSTLKVQPAELEDSGVYFCASSQDPTPLGHNEQFFGPGTRLTVL.

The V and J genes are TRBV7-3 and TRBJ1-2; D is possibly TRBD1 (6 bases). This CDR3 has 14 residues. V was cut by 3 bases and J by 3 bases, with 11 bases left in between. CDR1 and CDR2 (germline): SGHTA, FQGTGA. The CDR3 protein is CASSLGAGHYGYTF. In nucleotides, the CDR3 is TGTGCCAGCAGCTTGGGGGCCGGCCACTATGGCTACACCTTC.

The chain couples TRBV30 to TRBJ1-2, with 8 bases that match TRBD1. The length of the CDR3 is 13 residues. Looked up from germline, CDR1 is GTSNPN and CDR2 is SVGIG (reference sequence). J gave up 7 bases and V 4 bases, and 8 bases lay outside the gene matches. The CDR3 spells CAWNVQGAGGYTF. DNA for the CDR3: TGTGCCTGGAACGTCCAGGGGGCGGGTGGCTACACCTTC.

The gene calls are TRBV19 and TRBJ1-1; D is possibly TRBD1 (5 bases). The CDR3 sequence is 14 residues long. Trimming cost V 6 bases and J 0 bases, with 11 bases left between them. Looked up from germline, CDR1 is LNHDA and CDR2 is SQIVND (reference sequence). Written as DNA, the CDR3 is TGTGCCAGTAGCGAGGGGAGGATGAACACTGAAGCTTTCTTT. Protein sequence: CASSEGRMNTEAFF.

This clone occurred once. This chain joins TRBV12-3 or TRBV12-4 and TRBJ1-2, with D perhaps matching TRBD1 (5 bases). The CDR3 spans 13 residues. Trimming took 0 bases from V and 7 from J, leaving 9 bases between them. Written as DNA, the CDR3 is TGTGCCAGCAGTTTAGCGGTGGGGGGTGGCTACACCTTC. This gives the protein CASSLAVGGGYTF.

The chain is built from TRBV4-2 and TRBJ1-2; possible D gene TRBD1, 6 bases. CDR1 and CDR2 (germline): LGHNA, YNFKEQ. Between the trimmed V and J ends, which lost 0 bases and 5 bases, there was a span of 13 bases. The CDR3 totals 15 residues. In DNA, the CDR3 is TGTGCCAGCAGCCAAGAGCCGCCAGGGGTGTATGGCTACACCTTC. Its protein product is CASSQEPPGVYGYTF.

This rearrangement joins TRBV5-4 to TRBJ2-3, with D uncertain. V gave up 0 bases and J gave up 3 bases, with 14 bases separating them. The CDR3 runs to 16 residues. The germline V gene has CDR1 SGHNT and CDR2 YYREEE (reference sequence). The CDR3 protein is CASSLGIPGGTDTQYF. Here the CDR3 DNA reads TGTGCCAGCAGCTTGGGTATTCCGGGTGGTACAGATACGCAGTATTTT.

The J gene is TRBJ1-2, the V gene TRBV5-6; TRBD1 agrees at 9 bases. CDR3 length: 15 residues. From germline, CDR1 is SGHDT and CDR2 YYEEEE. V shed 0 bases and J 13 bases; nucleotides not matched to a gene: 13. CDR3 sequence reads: CASSLGLPGQGAPTF. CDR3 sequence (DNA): TGTGCCAGCAGCTTGGGGCTTCCGGGACAGGGTGCACCCACCTTC.

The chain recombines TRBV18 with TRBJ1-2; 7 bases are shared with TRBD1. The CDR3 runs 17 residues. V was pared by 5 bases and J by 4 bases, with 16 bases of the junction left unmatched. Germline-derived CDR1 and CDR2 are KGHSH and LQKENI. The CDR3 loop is CASSVDRADGMRYGYTF. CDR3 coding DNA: TGTGCCAGCTCAGTTGACAGGGCAGATGGAATGCGCTATGGCTACACCTTC.

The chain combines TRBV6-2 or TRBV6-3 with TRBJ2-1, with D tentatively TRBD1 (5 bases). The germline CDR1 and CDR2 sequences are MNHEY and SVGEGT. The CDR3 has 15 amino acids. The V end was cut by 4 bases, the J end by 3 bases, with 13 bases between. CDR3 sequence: CASSFLRGSYNEQFF. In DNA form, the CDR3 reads TGTGCCAGCAGTTTCTTAAGGGGTAGCTACAATGAGCAGTTCTTC.

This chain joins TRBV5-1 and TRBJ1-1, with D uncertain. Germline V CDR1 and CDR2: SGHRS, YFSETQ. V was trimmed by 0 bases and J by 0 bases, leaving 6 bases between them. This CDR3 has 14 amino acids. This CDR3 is CASSLVAVNTEAFF. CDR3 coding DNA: TGCGCCAGCAGCTTGGTCGCGGTGAACACTGAAGCTTTCTTT.

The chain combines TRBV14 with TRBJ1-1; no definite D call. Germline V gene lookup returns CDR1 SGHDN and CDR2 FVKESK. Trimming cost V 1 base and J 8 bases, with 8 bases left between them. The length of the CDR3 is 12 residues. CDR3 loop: CASSQGREEAFF. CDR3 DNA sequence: TGTGCCAGCAGCCAAGGACGGGAGGAAGCTTTCTTT.

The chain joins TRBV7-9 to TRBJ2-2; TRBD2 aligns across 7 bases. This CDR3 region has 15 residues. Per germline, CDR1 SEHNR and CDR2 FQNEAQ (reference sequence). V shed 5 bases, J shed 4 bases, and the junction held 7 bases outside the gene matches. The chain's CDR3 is CASSRAGPSTGELFF. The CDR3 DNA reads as TGTGCCAGCAGCCGAGCGGGGCCTTCCACCGGGGAGCTGTTTTTT.

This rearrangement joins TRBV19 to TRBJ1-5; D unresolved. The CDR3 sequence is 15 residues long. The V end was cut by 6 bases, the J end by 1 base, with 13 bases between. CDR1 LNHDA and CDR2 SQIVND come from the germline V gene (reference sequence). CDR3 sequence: CASRTGIWSNQPQHF. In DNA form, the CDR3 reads TGTGCCAGTAGAACCGGGATTTGGAGCAATCAGCCCCAGCATTTT. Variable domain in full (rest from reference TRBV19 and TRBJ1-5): DGGITQSPKYLFRKEGQNVTLSCEQNLNHDAMYWYRQDPGQGLRLIYYSQIVNDFQKGDIAEGYSVSREKKESFPLTVTSAQKNPTAFYLCASRTGIWSNQPQHFGDGTRLSIL.

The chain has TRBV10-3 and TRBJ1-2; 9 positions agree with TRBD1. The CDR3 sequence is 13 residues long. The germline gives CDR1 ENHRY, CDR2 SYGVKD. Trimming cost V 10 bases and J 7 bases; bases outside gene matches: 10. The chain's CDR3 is CASSVGTGLGYTF. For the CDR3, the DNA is TGTGCCAGCTCTGTGGGGACAGGGCTTGGCTACACCTTC.

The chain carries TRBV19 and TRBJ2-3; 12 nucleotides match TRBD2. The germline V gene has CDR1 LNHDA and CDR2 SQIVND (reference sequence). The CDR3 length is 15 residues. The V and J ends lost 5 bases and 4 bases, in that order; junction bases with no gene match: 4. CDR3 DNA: TGTGCCAGTAGTCGGACTAGCGGGACCGCAGATACGCAGTATTTT. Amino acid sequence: CASSRTSGTADTQYF.

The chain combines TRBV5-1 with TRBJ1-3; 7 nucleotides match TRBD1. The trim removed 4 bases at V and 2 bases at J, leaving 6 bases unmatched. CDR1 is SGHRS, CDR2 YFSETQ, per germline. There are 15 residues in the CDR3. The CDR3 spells CASSPRTGAGNTIYF. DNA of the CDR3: TGCGCCAGCAGCCCAAGGACAGGAGCTGGAAACACCATATATTTT.

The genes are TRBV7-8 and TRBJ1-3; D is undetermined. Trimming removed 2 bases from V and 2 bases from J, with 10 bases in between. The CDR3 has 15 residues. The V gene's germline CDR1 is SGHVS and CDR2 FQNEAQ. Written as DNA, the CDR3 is TGTGCCAGCAGCTTAAGGGAGGTCCCTGGAAACACCATATATTTT. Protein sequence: CASSLREVPGNTIYF.

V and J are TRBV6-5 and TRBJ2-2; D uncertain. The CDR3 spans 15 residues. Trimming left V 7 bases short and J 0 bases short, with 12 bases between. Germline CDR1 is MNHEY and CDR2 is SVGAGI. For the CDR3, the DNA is TGTGCCAGCACCAACTCCCGATCGAACACCGGGGAGCTGTTTTTT. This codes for CASTNSRSNTGELFF.